This TCR beta chain was identified in a study of T cell responses to AZD1222 COVID-19 vaccine. On this clone itself: As yet, its antigen is unknown.

Only in-frame clones appear in the TCRdb table, and some are missing; sequencing was by immunoSEQ multiplex PCR. The table lists about 160,000 clones, around nine tenths of them singletons, with around 5.5% in the top ten. Study-wide findings and caveats: Seropositive AZD1222 recipients at baseline numbered only 5 to 7. CD4 TCRs covered the whole spike, strongest at regions 160-218 and 743-854. Repertoires in all cases were sampled only once the peak T cell response had passed. Regions left unmutated in variants are reportedly the target of nearly half of spike-specific TCRs.

This sequence was found in an adult in good health. Source: peripheral blood, taken on day 0 of AZD1222 vaccination.

The CDR3 sequence: CAWSGVANVPSDHNEQFF. For the CDR3, the DNA is TGTGCCTGGAGCGGGGTTGCCAACGTACCAAGTGACCACAATGAGCAGTTCTTC. The rearrangement joins TRBV30 to TRBJ2-1, with D maybe TRBD2 (5 bases). V dropped 3 bases and J dropped 5 bases, with 26 bases sitting between them. The germline V gene has CDR1 GTSNPN and CDR2 SVGIG (reference sequence). The CDR3 covers 18 residues.